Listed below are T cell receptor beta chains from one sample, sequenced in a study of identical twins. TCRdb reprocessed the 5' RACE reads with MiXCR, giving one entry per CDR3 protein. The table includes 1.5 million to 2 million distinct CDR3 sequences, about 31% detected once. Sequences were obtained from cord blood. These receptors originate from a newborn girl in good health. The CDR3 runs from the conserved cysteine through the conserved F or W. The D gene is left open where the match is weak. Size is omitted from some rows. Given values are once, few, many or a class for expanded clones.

TGTGCCAGCAGCTTAGAAACGAGGTCCCCTGGCTACACCTTC CASSLETRSPGYTF TRBV7-2 few TRBJ1-2 -
TGTGCCAGCAGTTTATGGCAGCCCAATCAGCCCCAGCATTTT CASSLWQPNQPQHF TRBV12-3/TRBV12-4 - TRBJ1-5 -
TGTGCCAGCAGTGATGGACTAGCGGTTATCTACGAGCAGTACTTC CASSDGLAVIYEQYF TRBV2 few TRBJ2-7 TRBD2
TGCAGTGCTATCCTAACAGGCCTGGGGAACACCATATATTTT CSAILTGLGNTIYF TRBV20-1 few TRBJ1-3 -
TGTGCCAGCTCACCCGGTAGCGGAAAATTCACAGATACGCAGTATTTT CASSPGSGKFTDTQYF TRBV18 - TRBJ2-3 -
TGTGCCACCAGCGACAGACTAGCGGGAGGAAAAAATGAGCAGTACTTC CATSDRLAGGKNEQYF TRBV24-1 - TRBJ2-7 TRBD2
TGTGCCAGCAGTTCTTCAGTGTACAATGAGCAGTTCTTC CASSSSVYNEQFF TRBV27 many TRBJ2-1 -
TGTGCCAGCAGTAAGGACAGCCGAGCCTATGGCTACACCTTC CASSKDSRAYGYTF TRBV12-3/TRBV12-4 - TRBJ1-2 -
TGCGCCAGCAGCTTCCTACCTAACTATGGCTACACCTTC CASSFLPNYGYTF TRBV5-1 many TRBJ1-2 -
TGTGCCAGTAGTATAGTAGGTGTCTACAATGAGCAGTTCTTC CASSIVGVYNEQFF TRBV19 - TRBJ2-1 -
TGTGCCAGCAGTTCTGGCGGGGGGGCTGAGACCCAGTACTTC CASSSGGGAETQYF TRBV12-3/TRBV12-4 - TRBJ2-5 TRBD2
TGTGCCAGCAGTTGGCCCGGAGGCCTCTCCTACAATGAGCAGTTCTTC CASSWPGGLSYNEQFF TRBV27 - TRBJ2-1 -
TGTGCCAGCAGAGGATCGGGGGGTATAAACACCGGGGAGCTGTTTTTT CASRGSGGINTGELFF TRBV12-3/TRBV12-4 few TRBJ2-2 TRBD2
TGTGCCAGCACGACAGGGTCCTACTATGGCTACACCTTC CASTTGSYYGYTF TRBV2 - TRBJ1-2 TRBD1
TGTGCCAGCAGTTTACTACAGGGTGGTACGCAGTATTTT CASSLLQGGTQYF TRBV6-5 few TRBJ2-3 -
TGTGCCATCACGAACCTAGCGGGGGGCACAGATACGCAGTATTTT CAITNLAGGTDTQYF TRBV10-3 few TRBJ2-3 TRBD2
TGCAGTGCTAGAGTTCGGACTAGCGGGAGGGCCAAAAACATTCAGTACTTC CSARVRTSGRAKNIQYF TRBV20-1 - TRBJ2-4 TRBD2
TGCAGCGTTGTATCTCCACTAGCGGGAGGGTATACAGATACGCAGTATTTT CSVVSPLAGGYTDTQYF TRBV29-1 few TRBJ2-3 TRBD2
TGTGCCAGCAGCCCAGGGGGGAGTATCTACGAGCAGTACTTC CASSPGGSIYEQYF TRBV6-5 - TRBJ2-7 -
TGTGCCAGCAGTTTACGACAGAATAACTATGGCTACACCTTC CASSLRQNNYGYTF TRBV27 few TRBJ1-2 -
TGCATGCTTGCGATGGAGTCCTACAATGAGCAGTTCTTC CMLAMESYNEQFF TRBV20-1 few TRBJ2-1 -
TGTGCCATCAGTGGTGGACTAGCGGGAGTTGTTTACGAGCAGTACTTC CAISGGLAGVVYEQYF TRBV10-3 few TRBJ2-7 TRBD2
TGTGCCAGCGCTTCGACAGGGGCTTACCAAGAGACCCAGTACTTC CASASTGAYQETQYF TRBV7-9 - TRBJ2-5 TRBD1
TGCAGTGCAAGACAGGGGGTAATCTCCTACGAGCAGTACTTC CSARQGVISYEQYF TRBV20-1 - TRBJ2-7 TRBD1
TGTGCCAGCAGTTTCGGTCTCAGCAATCAGCCCCAGCATTTT CASSFGLSNQPQHF TRBV12-3/TRBV12-4 few TRBJ1-5 -
TGTGCCAGCAGCCAAGACTACGGGGGGACTAGCACAGATACGCAGTATTTT CASSQDYGGTSTDTQYF TRBV4-2 - TRBJ2-3 TRBD2
TGTGCCAGCAGCTTGTTTTGGACTAGCGGGAGGGCCCTCGATGAGCAGTTCTTC CASSLFWTSGRALDEQFF TRBV13 - TRBJ2-1 TRBD2
TGTGCCTGGGCCCCCTTAGGGGCGGGCACTGAAGCTTTCTTT CAWAPLGAGTEAFF TRBV30 - TRBJ1-1 -
TGTGCTAGTGGTTTGGACTACAATGAGCAGTTCTTC CASGLDYNEQFF TRBV6-5 many TRBJ2-1 -
TGTGCCAGCAGCTCCGGAAACAGAAACACCATATATTTT CASSSGNRNTIYF TRBV11-2 - TRBJ1-3 -
TGCGCCAGCAGTGACCTCCTACTAGCGGGGGAGCCCTACGAGCAGTACTTC CASSDLLLAGEPYEQYF TRBV10-1 few TRBJ2-7 TRBD2
TGCAGCGTTGGACTAGCGGGAGATGAGCAGTTCTTC CSVGLAGDEQFF TRBV29-1 many TRBJ2-1 TRBD2
TGTGCCAGCAGCCAAGCCGAGTCCTACGAGCAGTACTTC CASSQAESYEQYF TRBV3-1 - TRBJ2-7 -
TGCAGTGCTAGAGATCGATTTAACACTGAAGCTTTCTTT CSARDRFNTEAFF TRBV20-1 - TRBJ1-1 -
TGTGCCAGCAGTGAACTAGCGGGAGAAGATACGCAGTATTTT CASSELAGEDTQYF TRBV2 - TRBJ2-3 TRBD2
TGTGCCAGCAGCCCCGGGTCCCCCTACGAGCAGTACTTC CASSPGSPYEQYF TRBV3-1 - TRBJ2-7 -
TGTGCTAGTGCCAGAACAGGGTCGGAGACCCAGTACTTC CASARTGSETQYF TRBV12-5 - TRBJ2-5 -
TGCAGTGCTAGAGATAAGGCTAGCACAGATACGCAGTATTTT CSARDKASTDTQYF TRBV20-1 few TRBJ2-3 -
TGTGCCACAGCCCCTTTGGGGGGGGATGAGCAGTTCTTC CATAPLGGDEQFF TRBV12-3/TRBV12-4 - TRBJ2-1 TRBD2
TGTGCCAGCAGTGAAGCCACCCACTTGGGACAGGGGTTGGACTATGGCTACACCTTC CASSEATHLGQGLDYGYTF TRBV6-1 - TRBJ1-2 TRBD1
TGTGCCAGCAGCCAAGATCGGGAATCCTACGAGCAGTACTTC CASSQDRESYEQYF TRBV4-2 few TRBJ2-7 -
TGTGCCAGCACCCGCGGCGGGAGCTCCTACAATGAGCAGTACTTC CASTRGGSSYNEQYF TRBV18 - TRBJ2-7 TRBD2
TGTGCCAGCACCCATCCACCTTCCTACGAGCAGTACTTC CASTHPPSYEQYF TRBV5-4 few TRBJ2-7 -
TGTGCCAGCACCCGGGACAAAAACTATGGCTACACCTTC CASTRDKNYGYTF TRBV9 - TRBJ1-2 -
TGCAGTGCTTTACAGGGATTTAACTATGGCTACACCTTC CSALQGFNYGYTF TRBV20-1 few TRBJ1-2 -
TGTGCCAGCAGCCCCCGGACTAGCGGGAGGGCTAGCACAGATACGCAGTATTTT CASSPRTSGRASTDTQYF TRBV28 few TRBJ2-3 TRBD2
TGTGCCAGCAGCTCATCAAGTTCGTATGGAGGGACTCTGTACTTC CASSSSSSYGGTLYF TRBV7-2 once TRBJ2-7 -
TGTGCCAGCGGACAGGGCCATACGCAGTATTTT CASGQGHTQYF TRBV27 few TRBJ2-3 TRBD1
TGTGCCAGCTCACCGGGACTAGCGGCCTCCAATGAGCAGTTCTTC CASSPGLAASNEQFF TRBV18 - TRBJ2-1 TRBD2
TGTGCCAGCAGCTTGAGGGAAAGGGCCTCCGAGCAGTACTTC CASSLRERASEQYF TRBV2 - TRBJ2-7 -